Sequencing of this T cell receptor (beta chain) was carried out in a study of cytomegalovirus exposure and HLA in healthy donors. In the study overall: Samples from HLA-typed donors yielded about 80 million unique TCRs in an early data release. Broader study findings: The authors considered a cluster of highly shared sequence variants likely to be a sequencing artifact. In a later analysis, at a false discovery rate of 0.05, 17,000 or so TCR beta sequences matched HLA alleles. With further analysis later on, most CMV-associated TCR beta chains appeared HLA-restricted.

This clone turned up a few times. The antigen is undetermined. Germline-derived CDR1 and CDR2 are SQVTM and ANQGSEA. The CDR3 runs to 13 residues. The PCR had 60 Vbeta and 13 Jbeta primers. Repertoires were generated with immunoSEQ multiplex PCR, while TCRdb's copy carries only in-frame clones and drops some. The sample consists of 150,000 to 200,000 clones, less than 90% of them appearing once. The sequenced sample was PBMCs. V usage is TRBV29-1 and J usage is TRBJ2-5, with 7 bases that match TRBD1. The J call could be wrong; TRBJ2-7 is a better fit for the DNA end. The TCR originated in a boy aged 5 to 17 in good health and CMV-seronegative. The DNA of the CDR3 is TGCAGCGTTGGACAGGGAAGCTCCTACGAGCAGTACTTC. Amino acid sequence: CSVGQGSSYEQYF.